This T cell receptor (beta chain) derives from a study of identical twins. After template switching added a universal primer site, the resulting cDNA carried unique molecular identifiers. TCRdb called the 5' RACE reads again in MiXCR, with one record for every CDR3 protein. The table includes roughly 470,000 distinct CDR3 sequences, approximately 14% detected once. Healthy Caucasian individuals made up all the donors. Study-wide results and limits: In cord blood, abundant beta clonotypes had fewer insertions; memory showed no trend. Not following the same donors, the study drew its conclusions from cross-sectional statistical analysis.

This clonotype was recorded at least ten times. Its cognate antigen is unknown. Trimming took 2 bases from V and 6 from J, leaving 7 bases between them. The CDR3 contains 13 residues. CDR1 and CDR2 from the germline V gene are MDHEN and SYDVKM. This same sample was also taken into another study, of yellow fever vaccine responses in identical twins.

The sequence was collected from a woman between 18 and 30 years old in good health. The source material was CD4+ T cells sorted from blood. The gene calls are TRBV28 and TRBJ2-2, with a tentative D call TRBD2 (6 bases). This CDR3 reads CASSLGGSGELFF. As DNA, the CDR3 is TGTGCCAGCAGTTTAGGAGGGTCCGGGGAGCTGTTTTTT. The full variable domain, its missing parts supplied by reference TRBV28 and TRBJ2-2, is DVKVTQSSRYLVKRTGEKVFLECVQDMDHENMFWYRQDPGLGLRLIYFSYDVKMKEKGDIPEGYSVSREKKERFSLILESASTNQTSMYLCASSLGGSGELFFGEGSRLTVL.